The text below deals with one T cell receptor beta chain. CDR3 length: 16 amino acids. Trimming took off 0 bases at V and 3 bases at J, with 12 bases between the two ends. Germline values: CDR1 DFQATT, CDR2 SNEGSKA (reference sequence). This record belongs to a study of T cells in Graves' hyperthyroidism and ophthalmopathy. The source material, RNA transcripts, was used to amplify TCR beta CDR3 regions. The study used the HTBI primer set for a first-round RT-PCR of the TCR CDR3. TCRdb fed the multiplex PCR reads into MiXCR, producing one record per CDR3 protein. The table has around 300,000 distinct CDR3 sequences, about an eighth seen once.

Sample: blood. The origin of this receptor is a middle-aged woman with Graves' ophthalmopathy. The chain is built from TRBV20-1 and TRBJ1-6; D unclear. The CDR3 region has the DNA TGCAGTGCTAGAGATCGGGAGGAGTACTATAATTCACCCCTCCACTTT. Residues: CSARDREEYYNSPLHF.